This entry describes one T cell receptor (beta chain). The antigen remains unidentified. The CDR3 sequence is 14 residues long. Germline V gene data show CDR1 as MNHNY and CDR2 as SVGAGI (reference sequence). V dropped 6 bases and J dropped 1 base, with 13 bases sitting between them. These data come from a study of cytomegalovirus exposure and HLA in healthy donors. The donors were members of the validation cohort comprising over a hundred subjects, separate from the roughly 600-subject first cohort. Produced via immunoSEQ multiplex PCR; TCRdb's table is partial and in-frame only. The data show 220,000 or so clones, with just over 90% seen just once and about 1% held by the top ten. Broader study findings: High specificity and sensitivity for cytomegalovirus status were reported for the classifier.

The sample taken for sequencing was PBMCs. This chain uses TRBV6-6 with TRBJ2-7, with a tentative D call TRBD1 (6 bases). This receptor was identified in a woman under 30 in good health and CMV-seronegative. CDR3 sequence reads: CASSPRTASYEQYF. In nucleotides, the CDR3 is TGTGCCAGCAGCCCCAGGACAGCTTCCTACGAGCAGTACTTC.